A single T cell receptor beta chain is shown here with its context. Its antigen is unidentified. TCRdb re-derived calls from the reads in MiXCR, one entry per CDR3 protein. The table lists about 890,000 distinct CDR3 sequences, around 32% of them singletons, with about an eighth in the top ten. This sample is part of a study of T cell repertoires in cytomegalovirus infection. Trimming took 6 bases from V and 0 from J; bases not matched to a gene: 9. The CDR3 is made up of 16 amino acids. CDR1 MNHGY and CDR2 SAAAGT come from the germline V gene. The chain couples TRBV6-8 to TRBJ2-7; TRBD2 matches at 9 bases. This receptor was taken from a human donor in good health (CMV status not recorded). Some clones in this sample may be carry-over from other donors' samples. The starting material was cultured CD8+ T cells from PBMCs, obtained from culture after CMV antigen stimulation. The CDR3 loop reads CASSIKSGGFSYEQYF. The CDR3, as DNA: TGTGCCAGCAGCATAAAGAGCGGGGGGTTCTCCTACGAGCAGTACTTC.